This T cell receptor (beta chain) comes out of a study of T cell repertoires in cytomegalovirus infection. Broader study findings: Ex vivo responses were dominated by HLA-C-restricted CMV-specific TCR beta clonotypes.

As concerns this clonotype: What it recognizes is unknown.

TCRdb independently ran MiXCR on the reads; one entry per CDR3 protein. This table holds about 440,000 distinct CDR3 sequences, about a third found once. This CDR3 has 13 amino acids. Trimming removed 2 bases at V and 7 bases at J, with 9 bases between. The germline CDR1 and CDR2 sequences are MNHEY and SMNVEV (reference sequence). Input material: PBMCs. This receptor was obtained from a human donor in good health (CMV status not recorded). Some clones in this sample may be carry-over from other donors' samples. V is TRBV27 and J is TRBJ2-1; D unresolved. The CDR3 bases are TGTGCCAGCAGTTTAGCCGCCGGGAATGAGCAGTTCTTC. Encoded protein: CASSLAAGNEQFF.